These 5 T cell receptor beta chains originate from one sample sequenced in a study of T cell clonality in common variable immunodeficiency. Repertoires were generated with immunoSEQ multiplex PCR, while TCRdb's copy carries only in-frame clones and drops some. The sample has some 28,000 clones, none seen only once. The sequenced material came from peripheral blood mononuclear cells. Receptor source: a person aged 18 to 75 in good health.

Many counts were recorded for this clone. The read falls 3 residues short of the CDR3 end, and the missing part is taken from the germline J gene. The chain couples TRBV5-1 to TRBJ1-5; TRBD1 is a possible D gene (6 bases). Germline V gene sequence: CDR1 SGHRS, CDR2 YFSETQ. The CDR3 covers 16 residues. V lost 0 bases, J lost 3 bases, and 13 bases lay in between. Incomplete CDR3 DNA: TGCGCCAGCAGCTTGGAGGGGGACGGAATCAATCAGCCC. Translation: CASSLEGDGINQP. The complete CDR3 reads CASSLEGDGINQPQHF.

A few counts support this clone. The read ends 3 residues shy of where the CDR3 ends; the end is completed using the germline J gene. This rearrangement joins TRBV5-6 to TRBJ1-2; D is perhaps TRBD1 (5 bases). The length of the CDR3 is 14 residues. V shed 0 bases and J shed 6 bases, with 12 bases lying between them. Germline CDR1 is SGHDT and CDR2 is YYEEEE. CDR3 sequence: CASSLDGGSNGYTF. Incomplete CDR3 DNA: TGTGCCAGCAGCTTGGACGGGGGATCAAATGGC.

The table lists this clone with many counts. The read ends 3 residues early relative to the CDR3; the germline J gene fills the gap. The rearrangement uses TRBV19 and TRBJ1-6; TRBD1 aligns across 8 bases. Germline loops: CDR1 LNHDA, CDR2 SQIVND (reference sequence). V was pared by 4 bases and J by 9 bases, with 2 bases of the junction left unmatched. The length of the CDR3 is 13 residues. This CDR3 is CASSRTGSSPLHF. Partial CDR3 DNA: TGTGCCAGTAGTAGGACAGGGTCTTCACCC. Filled out from reference TRBV19 and TRBJ1-6, the complete variable domain reads DGGITQSPKYLFRKEGQNVTLSCEQNLNHDAMYWYRQDPGQGLRLIYYSQIVNDFQKGDIAEGYSVSREKKESFPLTVTSAQKNPTAFYLCASSRTGSSPLHFGNGTRLTVT.

This clone appeared many times. The read halts 3 residues ahead of the CDR3 end, with the missing end drawn from the germline J gene. This chain joins TRBV20-1 and TRBJ1-5; a weak D match, TRBD1 (6 bases). The CDR3 runs 16 residues. V lost 3 bases and J lost 3, with 18 bases in between. Germline CDR1 is DFQATT and CDR2 is SNEGSKA (reference sequence). CDR3 region: CSARGAFALDNQPQHF. The sequenced CDR3 bases are TGCAGTGCTAGGGGGGCTTTTGCTCTCGACAATCAGCCC.

This clone was recorded many times. The sequence runs out 3 residues before the end of the CDR3; the remainder is reconstructed from the germline J gene. V and J are TRBV7-9 and TRBJ2-7; D possibly corresponds to TRBD1 (6 bases). Trimming took off 5 bases at V and 4 bases at J, with 12 bases between the two ends. CDR3 length equals 13 residues. CDR1 and CDR2 from the germline V gene are SEHNR and FQNEAQ (reference sequence). The CDR3 spells CASSLGHSYEQYF. The CDR3 bases that were read are TGTGCCAGCAGCCTGGGACACTCGTACGAG.